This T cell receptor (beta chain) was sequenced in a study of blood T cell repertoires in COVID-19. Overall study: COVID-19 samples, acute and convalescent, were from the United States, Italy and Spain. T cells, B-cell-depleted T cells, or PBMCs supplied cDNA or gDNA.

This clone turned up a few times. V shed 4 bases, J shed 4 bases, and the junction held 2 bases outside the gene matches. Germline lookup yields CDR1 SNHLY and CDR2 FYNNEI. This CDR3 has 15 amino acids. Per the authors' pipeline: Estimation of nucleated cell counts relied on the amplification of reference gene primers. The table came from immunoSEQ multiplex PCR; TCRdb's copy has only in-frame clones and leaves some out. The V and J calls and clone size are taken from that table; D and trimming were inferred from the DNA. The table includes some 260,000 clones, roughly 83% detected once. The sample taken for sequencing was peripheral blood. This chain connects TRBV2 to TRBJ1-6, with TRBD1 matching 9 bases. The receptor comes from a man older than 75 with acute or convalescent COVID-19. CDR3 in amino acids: CASSGGTGYNSPLHF. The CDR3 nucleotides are TGTGCCAGCAGTGGGGGGACAGGGTATAATTCACCCCTCCACTTT. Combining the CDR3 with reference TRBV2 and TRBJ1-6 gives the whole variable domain EPEVTQTPSHQVTQMGQEVILRCVPISNHLYFYWYRQILGQKVEFLVSFYNNEISEKSEIFDDQFSVERPDGSNFTLKIRSTKLEDSAMYFCASSGGTGYNSPLHFGNGTRLTVT.